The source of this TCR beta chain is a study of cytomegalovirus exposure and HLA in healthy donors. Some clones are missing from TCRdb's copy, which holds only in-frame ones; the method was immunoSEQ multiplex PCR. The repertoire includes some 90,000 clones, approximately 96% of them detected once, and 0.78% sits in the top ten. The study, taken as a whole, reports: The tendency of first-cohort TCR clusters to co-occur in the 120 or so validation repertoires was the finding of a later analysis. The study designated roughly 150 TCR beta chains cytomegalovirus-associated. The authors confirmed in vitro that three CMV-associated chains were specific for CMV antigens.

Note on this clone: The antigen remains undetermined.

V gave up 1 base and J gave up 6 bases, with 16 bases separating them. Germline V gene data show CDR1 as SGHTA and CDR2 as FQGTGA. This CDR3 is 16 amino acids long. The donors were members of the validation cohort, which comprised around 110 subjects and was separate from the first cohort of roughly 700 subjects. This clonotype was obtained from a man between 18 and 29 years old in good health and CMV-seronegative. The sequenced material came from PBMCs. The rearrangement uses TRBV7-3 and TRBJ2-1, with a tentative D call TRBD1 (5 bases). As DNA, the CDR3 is TGTGCCAGCAGCTTAATGTCAGGGCCGCCTAGCAATGAGCAGTTCTTC. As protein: CASSLMSGPPSNEQFF.